The clone carrying this TCR beta chain was counted between two and nine times. Its antigen is unknown. It was with a sample-barcoded 5' primer and a J-beta primer mix that a second PCR of roughly 7 to 12 cycles was run. Every cDNA molecule bore a tag from a template-switch adaptor containing 12 random nucleotides. In TCRdb, the 5' RACE reads were re-called with MiXCR into one record per CDR3 protein. This table has some 1.7 million distinct CDR3 sequences, roughly 27% appearing once. These data are taken from a study of blood T cells in healthy people across ages. General observations from the study: Age advanced and TCR beta diversity per million T cells fell, roughly linearly.

This CDR3 has 13 residues. V lost 1 base and J lost 0, with 5 bases in between. Germline lookup yields CDR1 DFQATT and CDR2 SNEGSKA (reference sequence). The sequencing input was blood. The receptor was isolated from a woman aged 25 to 45 in good health. The J gene is TRBJ2-3, the V gene TRBV20-1; D gene unclear. The CDR3 reads CSARVSSTDTQYF. The CDR3 nucleotides are TGCAGTGCTAGAGTCTCCAGCACAGATACGCAGTATTTT.